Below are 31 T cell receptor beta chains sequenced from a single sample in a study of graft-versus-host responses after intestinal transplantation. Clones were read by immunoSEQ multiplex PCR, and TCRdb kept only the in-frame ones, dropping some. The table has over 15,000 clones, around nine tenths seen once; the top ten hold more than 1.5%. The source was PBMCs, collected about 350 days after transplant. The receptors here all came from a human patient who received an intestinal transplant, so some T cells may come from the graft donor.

The CDR3 is CASSELMGNRGVNTEAFF. The CDR3 region has the DNA TGTGCCAGCAGTGAACTAATGGGCAATCGGGGAGTGAACACTGAAGCTTTCTTT. This sequence joins TRBV25-1 and TRBJ1-1; D ambiguous. The CDR3 sequence is 18 residues long. V gave up 2 bases and J gave up 0 bases, with 19 bases separating them. Germline V gene data show CDR1 as MGHDK and CDR2 as SYGVNS.

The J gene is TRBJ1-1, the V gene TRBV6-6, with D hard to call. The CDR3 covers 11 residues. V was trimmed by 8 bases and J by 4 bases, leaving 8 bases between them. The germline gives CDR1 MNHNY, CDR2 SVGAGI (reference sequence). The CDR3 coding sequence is TGTGCCAGCCGTCGAGGCACTGAAGCTTTCTTT. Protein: CASRRGTEAFF.

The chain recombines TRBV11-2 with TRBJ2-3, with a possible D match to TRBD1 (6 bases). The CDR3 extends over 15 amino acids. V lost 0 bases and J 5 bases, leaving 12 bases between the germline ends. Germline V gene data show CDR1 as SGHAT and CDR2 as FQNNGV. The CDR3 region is CASSLEWGPRDTQYF. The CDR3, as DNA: TGTGCCAGCAGCTTAGAGTGGGGGCCAAGAGATACGCAGTATTTT. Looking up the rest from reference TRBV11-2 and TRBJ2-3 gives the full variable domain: EAGVAQSPRYKIIEKRQSVAFWCNPISGHATLYWYQQILGQGPKLLIQFQNNGVVDDSQLPKDRFSAERLKGVDSTLKIQPAKLEDSAVYLCASSLEWGPRDTQYFGPGTRLTVL.

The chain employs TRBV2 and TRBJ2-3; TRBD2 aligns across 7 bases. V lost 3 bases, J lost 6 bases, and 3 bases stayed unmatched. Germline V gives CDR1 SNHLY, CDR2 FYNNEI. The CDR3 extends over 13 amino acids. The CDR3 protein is CASSDPGRDTQYF. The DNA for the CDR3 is TGTGCCAGCAGTGATCCCGGGAGGGATACGCAGTATTTT.

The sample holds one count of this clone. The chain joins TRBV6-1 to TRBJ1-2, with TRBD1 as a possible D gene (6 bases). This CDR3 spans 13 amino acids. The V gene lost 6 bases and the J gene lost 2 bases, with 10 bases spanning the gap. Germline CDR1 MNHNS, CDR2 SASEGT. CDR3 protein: CASSIGGNYGYTF. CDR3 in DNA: TGTGCCAGCAGCATAGGGGGGAACTATGGCTACACCTTC.

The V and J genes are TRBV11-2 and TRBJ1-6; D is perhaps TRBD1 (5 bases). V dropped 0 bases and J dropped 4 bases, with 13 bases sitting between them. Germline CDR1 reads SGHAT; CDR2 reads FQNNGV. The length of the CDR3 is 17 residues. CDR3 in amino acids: CASSLERRGLYNSPLHF. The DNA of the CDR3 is TGTGCCAGCAGCTTAGAGCGGAGGGGACTATATAATTCACCCCTCCACTTT.

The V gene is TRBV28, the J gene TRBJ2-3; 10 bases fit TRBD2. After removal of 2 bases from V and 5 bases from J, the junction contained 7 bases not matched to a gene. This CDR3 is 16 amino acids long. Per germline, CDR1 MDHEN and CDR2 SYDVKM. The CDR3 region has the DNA TGTGCCAGCAGTTTAGTTCTAGCGGGAGTGGGAGATACGCAGTATTTT. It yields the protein CASSLVLAGVGDTQYF.

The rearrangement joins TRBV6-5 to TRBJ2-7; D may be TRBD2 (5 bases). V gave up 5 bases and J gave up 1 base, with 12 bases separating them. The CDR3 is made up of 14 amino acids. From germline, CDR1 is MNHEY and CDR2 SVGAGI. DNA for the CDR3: TGTGCCAGCAGTGAACAACGGGGTTCCTACGAGCAGTACTTC. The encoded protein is CASSEQRGSYEQYF.

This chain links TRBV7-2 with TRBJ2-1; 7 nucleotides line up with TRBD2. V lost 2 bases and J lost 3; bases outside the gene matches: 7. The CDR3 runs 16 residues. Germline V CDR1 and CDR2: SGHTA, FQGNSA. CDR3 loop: CASSLLTSALYNEQFF. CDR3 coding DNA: TGTGCCAGCAGCTTACTTACTAGCGCCCTCTACAATGAGCAGTTCTTC.

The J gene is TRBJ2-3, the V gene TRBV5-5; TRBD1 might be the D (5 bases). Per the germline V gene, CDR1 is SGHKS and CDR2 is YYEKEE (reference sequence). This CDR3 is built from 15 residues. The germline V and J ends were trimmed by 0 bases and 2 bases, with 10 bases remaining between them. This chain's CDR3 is CASSLGPGSTDTQYF. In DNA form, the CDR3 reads TGTGCCAGCAGCTTGGGGCCAGGGTCCACAGATACGCAGTATTTT. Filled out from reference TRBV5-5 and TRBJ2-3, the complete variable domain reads DAGVTQSPTHLIKTRGQQVTLRCSPISGHKSVSWYQQVLGQGPQFIFQYYEKEERGRGNFPDRFSARQFPNYSSELNVNALLLGDSALYLCASSLGPGSTDTQYFGPGTRLTVL.

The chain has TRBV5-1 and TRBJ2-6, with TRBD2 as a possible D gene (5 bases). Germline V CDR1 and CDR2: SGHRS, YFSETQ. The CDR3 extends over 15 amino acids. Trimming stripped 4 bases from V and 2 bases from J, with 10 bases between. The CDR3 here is CASSPEVAGANVLTF. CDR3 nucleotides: TGCGCCAGCAGCCCGGAGGTCGCTGGGGCCAACGTCCTGACTTTC.

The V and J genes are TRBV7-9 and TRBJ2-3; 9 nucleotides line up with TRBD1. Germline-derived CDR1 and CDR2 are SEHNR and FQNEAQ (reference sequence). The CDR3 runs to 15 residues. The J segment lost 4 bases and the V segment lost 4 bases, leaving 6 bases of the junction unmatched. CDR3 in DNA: TGTGCCAGCAGCTATGGGACAGGGAAGGCAGATACGCAGTATTTT. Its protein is CASSYGTGKADTQYF. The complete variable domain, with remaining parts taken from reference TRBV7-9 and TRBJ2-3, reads DTGVSQNPRHKITKRGQNVTFRCDPISEHNRLYWYRQTLGQGPEFLTYFQNEAQLEKSRLLSDRFSAERPKGSFSTLEIQRTEQGDSAMYLCASSYGTGKADTQYFGPGTRLTVL.

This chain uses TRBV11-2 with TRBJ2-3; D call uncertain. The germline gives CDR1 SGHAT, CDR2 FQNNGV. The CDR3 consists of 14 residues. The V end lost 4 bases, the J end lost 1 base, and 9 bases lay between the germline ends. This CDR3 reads CASSSAGGTDTQYF. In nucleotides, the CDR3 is TGTGCCAGCAGCTCGGCAGGCGGCACAGATACGCAGTATTTT.

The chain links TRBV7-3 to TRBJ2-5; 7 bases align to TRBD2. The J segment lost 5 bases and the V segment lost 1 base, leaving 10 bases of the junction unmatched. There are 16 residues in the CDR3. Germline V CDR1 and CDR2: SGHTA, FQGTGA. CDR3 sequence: CASSLRPREVSETQYF. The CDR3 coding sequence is TGTGCCAGCAGCTTAAGGCCCCGGGAGGTTTCGGAGACCCAGTACTTC.

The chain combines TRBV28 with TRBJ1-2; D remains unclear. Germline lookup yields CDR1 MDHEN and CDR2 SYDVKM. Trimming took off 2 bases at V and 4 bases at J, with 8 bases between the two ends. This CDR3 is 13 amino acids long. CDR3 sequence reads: CASSLEVGYGYTF. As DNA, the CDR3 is TGTGCCAGCAGTTTAGAGGTCGGCTATGGCTACACCTTC.

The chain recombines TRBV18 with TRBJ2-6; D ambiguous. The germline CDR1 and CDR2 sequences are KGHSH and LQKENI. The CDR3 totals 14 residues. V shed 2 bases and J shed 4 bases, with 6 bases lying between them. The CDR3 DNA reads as TGTGCCAGCTCACCATCCCTGGGGGCCAACGTCCTGACTTTC. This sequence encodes CASSPSLGANVLTF.

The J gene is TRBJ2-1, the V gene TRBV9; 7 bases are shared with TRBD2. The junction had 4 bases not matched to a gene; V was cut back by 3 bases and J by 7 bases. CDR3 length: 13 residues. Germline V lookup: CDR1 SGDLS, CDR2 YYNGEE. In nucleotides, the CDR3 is TGTGCCAGCAGCGATGGGACTAAGAATGAGCAGTTCTTC. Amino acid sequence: CASSDGTKNEQFF.

CDR3 bases: TGTGCCAGCAGCTCAGACAGCAATCAGCCCCAGCATTTT. Amino acids: CASSSDSNQPQHF. The rearrangement uses TRBV9 and TRBJ1-5; D gene unclear. Germline loops: CDR1 SGDLS, CDR2 YYNGEE. Trimming removed 4 bases at V and 1 base at J, with 6 bases between. There are 13 residues in the CDR3.

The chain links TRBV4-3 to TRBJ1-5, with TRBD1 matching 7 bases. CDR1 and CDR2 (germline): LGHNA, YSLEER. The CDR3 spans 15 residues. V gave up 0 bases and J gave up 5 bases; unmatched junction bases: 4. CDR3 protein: CASSQDRGEDQPQHF. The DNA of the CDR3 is TGCGCCAGCAGCCAAGACAGGGGGGAGGATCAGCCCCAGCATTTT.

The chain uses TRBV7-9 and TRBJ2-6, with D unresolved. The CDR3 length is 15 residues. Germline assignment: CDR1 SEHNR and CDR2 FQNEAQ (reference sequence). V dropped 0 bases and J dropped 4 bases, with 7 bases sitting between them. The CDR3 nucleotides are TGTGCCAGCAGCTTAGCACAGCCAGGGGCCAACGTCCTGACTTTC. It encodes CASSLAQPGANVLTF.

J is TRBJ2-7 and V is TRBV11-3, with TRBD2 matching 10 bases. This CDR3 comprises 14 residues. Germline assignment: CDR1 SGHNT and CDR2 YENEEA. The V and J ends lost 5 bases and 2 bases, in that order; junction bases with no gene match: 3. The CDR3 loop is CASSPSGRTYEQYF. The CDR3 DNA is TGTGCCAGCAGCCCTAGCGGGAGAACCTACGAGCAGTACTTC.

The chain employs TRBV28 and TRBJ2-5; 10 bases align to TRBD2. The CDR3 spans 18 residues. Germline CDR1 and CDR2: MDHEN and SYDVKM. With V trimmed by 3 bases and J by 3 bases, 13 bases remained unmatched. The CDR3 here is CASSFPLRLAGAEETQYF. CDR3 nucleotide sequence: TGTGCCAGCAGTTTCCCCCTTAGGCTAGCGGGAGCTGAAGAGACCCAGTACTTC. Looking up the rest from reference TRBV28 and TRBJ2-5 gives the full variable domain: DVKVTQSSRYLVKRTGEKVFLECVQDMDHENMFWYRQDPGLGLRLIYFSYDVKMKEKGDIPEGYSVSREKKERFSLILESASTNQTSMYLCASSFPLRLAGAEETQYFGPGTRLLVL.

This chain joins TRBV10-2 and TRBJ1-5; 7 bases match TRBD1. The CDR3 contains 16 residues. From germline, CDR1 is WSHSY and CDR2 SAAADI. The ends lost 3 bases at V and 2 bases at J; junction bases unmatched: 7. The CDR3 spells CASSDYIGQGNQPQHF. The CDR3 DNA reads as TGCGCCAGCAGTGATTATATTGGACAGGGCAATCAGCCCCAGCATTTT.

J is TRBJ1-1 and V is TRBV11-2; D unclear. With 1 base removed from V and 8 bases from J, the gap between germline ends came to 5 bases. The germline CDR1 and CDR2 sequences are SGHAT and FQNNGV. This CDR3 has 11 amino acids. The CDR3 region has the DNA TGTGCCAGCAGCTTAGGGCCGGAAGCTTTCTTT. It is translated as CASSLGPEAFF.

DNA for the CDR3: TGCGCCAGCAGCCAGGACCAGACAGGGGGCACTGAAGCTTTCTTT. Protein product: CASSQDQTGGTEAFF. V gene TRBV4-1 combines with J gene TRBJ1-1, with TRBD1 identical over 9 bases. CDR1 MGHRA and CDR2 YSYEKL come from the germline V gene. The CDR3 runs to 15 residues. J was trimmed by 4 bases and V by 3 bases; bases with no gene match: 6.

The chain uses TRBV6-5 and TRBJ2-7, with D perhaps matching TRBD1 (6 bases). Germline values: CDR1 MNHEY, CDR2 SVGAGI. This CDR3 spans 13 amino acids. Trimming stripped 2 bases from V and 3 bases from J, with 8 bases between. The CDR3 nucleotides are TGTGCCAGCAGTTACCTACAGGGCTACGAGCAGTACTTC. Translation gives CASSYLQGYEQYF.

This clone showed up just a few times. CDR3 region: CAISVGGGNTEAFF. In DNA form, the CDR3 reads TGTGCCATCAGTGTAGGGGGGGGGAACACTGAAGCTTTCTTT. This sequence joins TRBV10-3 and TRBJ1-1, with D possibly matching TRBD1 (6 bases). Trimming pared 4 bases from V and 1 base from J, leaving 10 bases between. Germline V lookup: CDR1 ENHRY, CDR2 SYGVKD. The CDR3 has 14 residues.

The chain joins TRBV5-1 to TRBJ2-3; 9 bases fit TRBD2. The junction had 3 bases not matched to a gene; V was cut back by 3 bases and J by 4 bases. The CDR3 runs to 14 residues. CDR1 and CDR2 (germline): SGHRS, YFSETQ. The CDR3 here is CASSSGLASDTQYF. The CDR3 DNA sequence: TGCGCCAGCAGCTCCGGACTAGCGTCAGATACGCAGTATTTT.

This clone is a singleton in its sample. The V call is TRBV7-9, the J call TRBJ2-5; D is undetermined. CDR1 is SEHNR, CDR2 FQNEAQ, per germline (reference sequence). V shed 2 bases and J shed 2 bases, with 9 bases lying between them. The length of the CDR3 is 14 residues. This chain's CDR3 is CASSLSTDQETQYF. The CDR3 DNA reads TGTGCCAGCAGCTTAAGTACAGATCAAGAGACCCAGTACTTC. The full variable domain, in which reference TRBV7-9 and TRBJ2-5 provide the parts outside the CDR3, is DTGVSQNPRHKITKRGQNVTFRCDPISEHNRLYWYRQTLGQGPEFLTYFQNEAQLEKSRLLSDRFSAERPKGSFSTLEIQRTEQGDSAMYLCASSLSTDQETQYFGPGTRLLVL.

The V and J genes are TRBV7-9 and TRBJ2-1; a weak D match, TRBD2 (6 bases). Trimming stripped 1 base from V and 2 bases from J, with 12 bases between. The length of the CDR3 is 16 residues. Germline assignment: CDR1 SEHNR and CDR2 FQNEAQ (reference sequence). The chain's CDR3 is CASSLGVREAYNEQFF. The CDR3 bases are TGTGCCAGCAGCTTAGGGGTCAGGGAGGCCTACAATGAGCAGTTCTTC.

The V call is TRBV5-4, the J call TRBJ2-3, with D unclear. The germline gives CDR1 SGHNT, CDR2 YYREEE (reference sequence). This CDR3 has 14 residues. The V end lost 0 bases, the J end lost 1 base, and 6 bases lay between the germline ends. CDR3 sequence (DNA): TGTGCCAGCAGCTTGGACCAGGGCACAGATACGCAGTATTTT. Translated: CASSLDQGTDTQYF.